This T cell receptor beta chain was profiled in a study of blood T cell repertoires in COVID-19. Study-wide background: Acute and convalescent COVID-19 specimens originated in the United States, Italy and Spain.

Using immunoSEQ multiplex PCR, the repertoire was profiled, and TCRdb retains in-frame clones only, with some absent. The profile shows 200,000 to 300,000 clones, around four fifths of them singletons. The CDR3 is 13 residues long. CDR1 and CDR2 (germline): LGHNA, YNFKEQ. Trimming stripped 4 bases from V and 2 bases from J, with 7 bases between. The receptor was isolated from a woman aged 60 to 75 with active or convalescent COVID-19. The sequenced sample was peripheral blood. The rearrangement links TRBV4-2 to TRBJ2-3; no definite D call. The CDR3 DNA reads TGTGCCAGCAGCCCGGCGGACACAGATACGCAGTATTTT. Protein: CASSPADTDTQYF.